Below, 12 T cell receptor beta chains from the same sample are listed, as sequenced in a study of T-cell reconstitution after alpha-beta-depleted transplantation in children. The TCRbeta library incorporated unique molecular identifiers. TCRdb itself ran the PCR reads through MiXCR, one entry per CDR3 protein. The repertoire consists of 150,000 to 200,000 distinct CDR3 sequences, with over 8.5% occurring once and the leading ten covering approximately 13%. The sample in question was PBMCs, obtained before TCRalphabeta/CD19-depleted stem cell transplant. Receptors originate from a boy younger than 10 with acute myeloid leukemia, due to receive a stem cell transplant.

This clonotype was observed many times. The CDR3 nucleotides read TGCGCCAGCAGCTGGGGACAGGGGGTTAGAAGGACTGAAGCTTTCTTT. Translating it yields CASSWGQGVRRTEAFF. The rearrangement links TRBV5-1 to TRBJ1-1, with 11 nucleotides matching TRBD1. The CDR3 is made up of 16 amino acids. V dropped 3 bases and J dropped 5; count of bases not matched to a gene: 9. CDR1 and CDR2 (germline): SGHRS, YFSETQ.

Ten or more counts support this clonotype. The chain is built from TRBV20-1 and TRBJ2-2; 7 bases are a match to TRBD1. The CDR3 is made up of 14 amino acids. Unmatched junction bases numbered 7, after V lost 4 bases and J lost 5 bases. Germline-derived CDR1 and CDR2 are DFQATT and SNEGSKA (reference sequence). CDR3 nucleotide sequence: TGCAGTGCTATAGACAGGGATCGGACCGGGGAGCTGTTTTTT. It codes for CSAIDRDRTGELFF.

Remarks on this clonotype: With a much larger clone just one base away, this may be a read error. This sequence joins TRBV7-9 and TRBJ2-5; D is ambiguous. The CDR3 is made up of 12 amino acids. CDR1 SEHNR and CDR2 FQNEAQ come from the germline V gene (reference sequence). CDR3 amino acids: CPSSLIQETQYF. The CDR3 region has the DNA TGTCCCAGCAGCTTAATCCAAGAGACCCAGTACTTC.

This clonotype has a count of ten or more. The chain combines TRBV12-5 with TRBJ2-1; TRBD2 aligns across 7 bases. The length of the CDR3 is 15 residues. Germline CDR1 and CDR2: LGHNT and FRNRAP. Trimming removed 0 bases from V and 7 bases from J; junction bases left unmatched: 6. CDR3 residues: CASGLVRGVVNEQFF. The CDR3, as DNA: TGTGCTAGTGGTTTGGTACGGGGGGTAGTAAATGAGCAGTTCTTC.

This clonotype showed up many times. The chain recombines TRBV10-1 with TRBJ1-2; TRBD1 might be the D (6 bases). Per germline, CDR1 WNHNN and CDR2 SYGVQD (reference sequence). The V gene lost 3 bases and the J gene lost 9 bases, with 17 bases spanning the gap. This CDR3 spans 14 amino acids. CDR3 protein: CASSDRDTPESYTF. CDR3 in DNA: TGCGCCAGCAGTGATCGGGACACGCCTGAGAGCTACACCTTC.

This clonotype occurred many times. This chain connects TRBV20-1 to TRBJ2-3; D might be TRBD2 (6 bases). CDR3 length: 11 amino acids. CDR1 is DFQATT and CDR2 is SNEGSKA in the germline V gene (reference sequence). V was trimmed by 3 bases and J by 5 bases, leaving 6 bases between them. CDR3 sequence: CSARGGDTQYF. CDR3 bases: TGCAGTGCTAGGGGGGGAGATACGCAGTATTTT.

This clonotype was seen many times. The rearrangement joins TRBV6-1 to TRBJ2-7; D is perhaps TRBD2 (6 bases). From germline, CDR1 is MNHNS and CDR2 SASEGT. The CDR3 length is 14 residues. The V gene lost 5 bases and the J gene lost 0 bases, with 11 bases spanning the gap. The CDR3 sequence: CASSLTGDSYEQYF. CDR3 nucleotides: TGTGCCAGCAGTCTTACGGGAGACTCCTACGAGCAGTACTTC.

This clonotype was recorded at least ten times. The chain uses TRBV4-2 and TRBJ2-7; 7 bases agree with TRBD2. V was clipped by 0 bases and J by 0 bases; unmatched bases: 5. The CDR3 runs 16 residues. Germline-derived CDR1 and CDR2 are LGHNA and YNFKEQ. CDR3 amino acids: CASSQESGGSSYEQYF. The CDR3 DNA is TGTGCCAGCAGCCAAGAGTCGGGCGGGAGCTCCTACGAGCAGTACTTC.

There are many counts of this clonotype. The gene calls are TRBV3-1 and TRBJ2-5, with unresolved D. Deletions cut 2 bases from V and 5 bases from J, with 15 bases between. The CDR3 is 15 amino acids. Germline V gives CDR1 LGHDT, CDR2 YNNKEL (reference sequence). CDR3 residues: CASSQYPQLWETQYF. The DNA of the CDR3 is TGTGCCAGCAGCCAATATCCCCAACTTTGGGAGACCCAGTACTTC.

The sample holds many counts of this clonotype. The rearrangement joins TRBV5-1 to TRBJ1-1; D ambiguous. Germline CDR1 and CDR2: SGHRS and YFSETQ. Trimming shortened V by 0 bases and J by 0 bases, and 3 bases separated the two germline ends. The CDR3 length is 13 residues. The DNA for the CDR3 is TGCGCCAGCAGCTTGGGGCTGAACACTGAAGCTTTCTTT. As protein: CASSLGLNTEAFF.

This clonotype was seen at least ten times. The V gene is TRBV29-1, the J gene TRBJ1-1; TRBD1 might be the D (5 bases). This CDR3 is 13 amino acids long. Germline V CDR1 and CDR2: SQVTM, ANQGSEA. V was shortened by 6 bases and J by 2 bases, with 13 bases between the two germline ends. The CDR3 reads CSVMTAFNTEAFF. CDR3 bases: TGCAGCGTGATGACAGCCTTCAACACTGAAGCTTTCTTT.

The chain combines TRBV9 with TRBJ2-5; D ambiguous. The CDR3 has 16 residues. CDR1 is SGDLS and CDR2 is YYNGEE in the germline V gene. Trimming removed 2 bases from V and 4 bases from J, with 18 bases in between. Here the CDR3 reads CASSVSYAGVGETQYF. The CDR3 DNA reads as TGTGCCAGCAGCGTTTCGTACGCAGGAGTGGGAGAGACCCAGTACTTC.